This TCR beta chain is drawn from a study of T cells in localized non-small cell lung cancer (TCRdb year 2020). As for the study more broadly: Comparing tumors with uninvolved tumor-adjacent lungs, the study looked at the T cell repertoires of 220 or so patients with early-stage NSCLC. All 220 or so NSCLC patients in the cohort were treatment-naive and had localized lung tumors that were resected. A mean age of approximately 70 years was recorded for the NSCLC patients, of whom under 150 were male and about 100 were female. The research as a whole found: A median of around 50 of the top 100 tumor clones were detected in paired uninvolved adjacent lung, and around 30 of these tumor clones were also found among the top 100 clones of the paired uninvolved adjacent lung. Longer overall survival was associated with higher T cell density in blood, whereas shorter survival was associated with higher clonality in adjacent lung. Because multi-region tumor sequencing was not performed, intratumor heterogeneity could not be ruled out. Since the design was exploratory, TCR variables were selected using unadjusted p-values with no false-discovery rate correction. The highest T cell clonality was observed in uninvolved tumor-adjacent lung, where clonality exceeded that of tumor, suggesting that antigenic responses were more focused in uninvolved tumor-adjacent lung.

Uninvolved adjacent lung was sampled at least 2 cm away from the tumor margin, and two independent pathologists confirmed that the tissue had no atypia. At diagnosis, tumor, uninvolved tumor-adjacent lung and peripheral blood were collected and then preserved as a mix of FFPE and fresh-frozen material. By sample share, this clone is medium-sized (0.01 to 0.1%). This receptor's antigen is unknown. No base qualities exist here, and no much larger clone lies one base off it. V lost 5 bases and J lost 4 bases; the stretch between them is 12 bases long. The germline V gene supplies CDR1 SGDLS and CDR2 YYNGEE. The CDR3 sequence holds 13 residues, the cysteine and phenylalanine included. Of all the DNA, just the CDR3 is kept, 39 bases in frame from base 1. TCR beta CDR3 regions were sequenced from DNA using the immunoSEQ Assay. Per the authors' processing: To compute T cell density, TCR beta template counts were normalized to usable DNA, which was estimated by amplifying housekeeping genes. Using the preseqR package, richness was estimated by extrapolating to 120,000 templates for tissue samples and 400,000 templates for PBMC samples. Clonality was defined by subtracting Pielou's evenness from one. Tissue-enriched TCRs were identified through differential abundance testing performed on productive amino-acid clonotypes, with a minimum total count of 5 and an alpha of 0.1. The Jaccard Index and the Morisita Overlap Index were used to measure how much the repertoires overlapped between compartments. GLIPH grouped TCR beta CDR3s together with public tetramer-defined viral CDR3s, and a viral motif had to include at least three viral sequences and also show V-gene enrichment. Held by TCRdb, this immuneACCESS table contains in-frame sequences only and omits some clones. Under half of the omission traces to an unresolved V gene where checked; the cause of the rest is unknown. That table furnishes V, J and clone size, whereas the DNA furnished D and trimming. This sample comprises around 2,000 clones, approximately 22% of them detected only once. The top ten clonotypes cover roughly 7.7% of the sample.

The sequence links TRBV9 to TRBJ1-2; a tentative D match to TRBD1 spans 6 bases. The receptor comes from a woman aged 40-70 years with stage I lung adenocarcinoma. This material consisted of normal lung tissue next to the tumor, taken before any cancer treatment. The base sequence is TGTGCCAGCAGTCAACAGGGCCTCTATGGCTACACCTTC. This codes for CASSQQGLYGYTF.